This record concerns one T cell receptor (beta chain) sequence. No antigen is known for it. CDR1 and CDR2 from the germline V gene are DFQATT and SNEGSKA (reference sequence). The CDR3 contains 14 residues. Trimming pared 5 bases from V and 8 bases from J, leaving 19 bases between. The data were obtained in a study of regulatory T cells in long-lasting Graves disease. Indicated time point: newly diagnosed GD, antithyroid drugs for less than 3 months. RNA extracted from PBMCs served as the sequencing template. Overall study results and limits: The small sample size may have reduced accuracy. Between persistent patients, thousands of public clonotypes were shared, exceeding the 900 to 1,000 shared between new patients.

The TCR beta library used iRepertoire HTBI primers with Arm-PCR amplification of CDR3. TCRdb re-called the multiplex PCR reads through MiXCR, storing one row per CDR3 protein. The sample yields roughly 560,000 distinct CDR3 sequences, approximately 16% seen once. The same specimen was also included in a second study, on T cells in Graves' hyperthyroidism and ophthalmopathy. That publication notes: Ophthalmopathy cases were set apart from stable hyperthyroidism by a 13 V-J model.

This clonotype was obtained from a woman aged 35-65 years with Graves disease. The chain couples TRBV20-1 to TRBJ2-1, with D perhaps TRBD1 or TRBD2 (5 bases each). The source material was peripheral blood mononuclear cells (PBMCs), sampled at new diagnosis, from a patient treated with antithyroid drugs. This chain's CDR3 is CSACQGSGTHEQFF. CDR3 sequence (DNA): TGCAGTGCTTGTCAAGGCTCCGGGACGCATGAGCAGTTCTTC.